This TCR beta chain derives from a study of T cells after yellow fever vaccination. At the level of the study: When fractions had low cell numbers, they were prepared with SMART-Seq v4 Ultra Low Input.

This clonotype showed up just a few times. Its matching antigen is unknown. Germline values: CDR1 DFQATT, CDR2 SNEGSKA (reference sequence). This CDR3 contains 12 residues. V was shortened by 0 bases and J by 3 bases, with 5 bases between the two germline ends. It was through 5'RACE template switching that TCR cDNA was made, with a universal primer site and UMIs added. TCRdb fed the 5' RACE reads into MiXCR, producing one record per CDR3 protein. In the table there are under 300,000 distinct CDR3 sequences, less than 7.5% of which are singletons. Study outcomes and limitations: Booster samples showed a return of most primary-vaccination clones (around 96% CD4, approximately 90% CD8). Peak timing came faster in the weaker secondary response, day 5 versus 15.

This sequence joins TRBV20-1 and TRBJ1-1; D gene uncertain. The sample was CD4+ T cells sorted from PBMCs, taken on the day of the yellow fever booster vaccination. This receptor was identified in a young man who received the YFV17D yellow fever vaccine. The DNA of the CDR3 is TGCAGTGCTAGAGAGGTGGACACTGAAGCTTTCTTT. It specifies CSAREVDTEAFF.